The 12 T cell receptor beta chains below were found in one sample sequenced in a study of control samples from healthy donors and cancer patients. Repertoires were generated with immunoSEQ multiplex PCR, while TCRdb's copy carries only in-frame clones and drops some. The sample carries 110,000 or so clones, approximately 83% recorded once. The source material was blood. These receptor sequences come from a woman aged 45-65 years in good health.

V gene TRBV11-2 combines with J gene TRBJ2-1; the D gene is possibly TRBD2 (5 bases). The CDR3 sequence is 16 residues long. V dropped 5 bases and J dropped 0 bases, with 14 bases sitting between them. Germline CDR1 and CDR2: SGHAT and FQNNGV. In nucleotides, the CDR3 is TGTGCCAGCAGCCTTCGACGGGGAAGCTCCTACAATGAGCAGTTCTTC. Translation: CASSLRRGSSYNEQFF.

The chain employs TRBV7-2 and TRBJ1-5; D is unresolved. Germline lookup yields CDR1 SGHTA and CDR2 FQGNSA. This CDR3 is built from 16 residues. V was clipped by 2 bases and J by 0 bases, with 11 bases between them. The CDR3 here is CASSLRPPNSNQPQHF. The CDR3 DNA sequence: TGTGCCAGCAGCTTAAGACCTCCTAATAGCAATCAGCCCCAGCATTTT.

The genes are TRBV28 and TRBJ1-2; maybe TRBD1 (5 bases). This CDR3 has 14 residues. Per germline, CDR1 MDHEN and CDR2 SYDVKM. The ends were cut back, 3 bases at V and 4 bases at J, with 12 bases in the middle. The CDR3 coding sequence is TGTGCCAGCAGTTTGGCGGGGGATCTCTATGGCTACACCTTC. Amino acids: CASSLAGDLYGYTF.

This clone was seen a single time. V gene TRBV9 combines with J gene TRBJ2-1; unclear D gene. Trimming cost V 0 bases and J 2 bases, with 3 bases left between them. Per germline, CDR1 SGDLS and CDR2 YYNGEE. There are 13 residues in the CDR3. CDR3 bases: TGTGCCAGCAGCGTAGATCCCTACAATGAGCAGTTCTTC. This codes for CASSVDPYNEQFF.

The J gene is TRBJ2-7, the V gene TRBV7-6; a possible D gene is TRBD2 (5 bases). Germline-derived CDR1 and CDR2 are SGHVS and FNYEAQ. The CDR3 runs to 14 residues. V dropped 5 bases and J dropped 2 bases, with 13 bases sitting between them. Here the CDR3 DNA reads TGTGCCAGCAGCCCAACTAGTAACCCCTACGAGCAGTACTTC. Its translation is CASSPTSNPYEQYF.

The gene calls are TRBV7-3 and TRBJ2-7, with D possibly TRBD1 on 5 matching bases. Germline assignment: CDR1 SGHTA and CDR2 FQGTGA. The CDR3 sequence is 15 residues long. Trimming stripped 2 bases from V and 0 bases from J, with 11 bases between. CDR3 DNA: TGTGCCAGCAGCTTAGGGGCGGAGACCTCCTACGAGCAGTACTTC. Protein sequence: CASSLGAETSYEQYF. The variable domain in full, with the rest retrieved from reference TRBV7-3 and TRBJ2-7, is GAGVSQTPSNKVTEKGKYVELRCDPISGHTALYWYRQSLGQGPEFLIYFQGTGAADDSGLPNDRFFAVRPEGSVSTLKIQRTERGDSAVYLCASSLGAETSYEQYFGPGTRLTVT.

The chain employs TRBV7-9 and TRBJ2-5; no reliable D call. V lost 5 bases, J lost 0 bases, and 10 bases lay in between. This CDR3 contains 14 residues. Germline CDR1 and CDR2: SEHNR and FQNEAQ (reference sequence). CDR3 DNA: TGTGCCAGCAGCCTCTCTCCAAACCAAGAGACCCAGTACTTC. Translating gives CASSLSPNQETQYF.

As concerns this clone: Other DNA sequences of this sample code for an identical CDR3. The V call is TRBV5-1, the J call TRBJ1-2; D perhaps matches TRBD1 (5 bases). The CDR3 is 13 residues long. Germline CDR1 reads SGHRS; CDR2 reads YFSETQ. Trimming removed 0 bases at V and 4 bases at J, with 7 bases between. CDR3 bases: TGCGCCAGCAGCTTGGACAGGTTCTATGGCTACACCTTC. Protein: CASSLDRFYGYTF.

V and J are TRBV15 and TRBJ2-5, with 9 nucleotides matching TRBD1. Germline V gene lookup returns CDR1 LNHNV and CDR2 YYDKDF (reference sequence). The CDR3 spans 15 residues. The V and J ends lost 1 base and 4 bases, in that order; junction bases with no gene match: 4. CDR3 nucleotides: TGTGCCACCAGCAGAGCACAGGGGGCGGTAGAGACCCAGTACTTC. Amino acid sequence: CATSRAQGAVETQYF.

This rearrangement joins TRBV7-3 to TRBJ2-1, with 10 bases lining up with TRBD2. CDR1 and CDR2 from the germline V gene are SGHTA and FQGTGA. The CDR3 sequence is 15 residues long. With 0 bases clipped from V and 8 bases from J, the junction kept 4 bases outside the gene matches. The chain's CDR3 is CASSLTSGGAYEQFF. CDR3 DNA: TGTGCCAGCAGCTTAACCAGCGGGGGGGCCTATGAGCAGTTCTTC.

The table lists this clone with a count of one. The chain uses TRBV4-2 and TRBJ2-1; unclear D gene. V dropped 0 bases and J dropped 7 bases, with 13 bases sitting between them. Germline CDR1 reads LGHNA; CDR2 reads YNFKEQ. This CDR3 comprises 15 residues. CDR3 in amino acids: CASSQDFFLDNEQFF. CDR3 nucleotides: TGTGCCAGCAGCCAAGATTTTTTTCTGGATAATGAGCAGTTCTTC.

This chain uses TRBV28 with TRBJ1-6; 9 nucleotides match TRBD1. With 10 bases clipped from V and 7 bases from J, the junction kept 8 bases outside the gene matches. Germline lookup yields CDR1 MDHEN and CDR2 SYDVKM. This CDR3 is 14 amino acids long. In DNA form, the CDR3 reads TGTGCCACCCGGAGGGGACAGGGCAATTCACCCCTCCACTTT. The encoded protein is CATRRGQGNSPLHF.